This TCR beta chain was documented in a study of blood T cell repertoires in COVID-19. About the research overall: PBMCs, B-cell-depleted T cells, or T cells provided the cDNA or gDNA that made up the material.

Assay used: immunoSEQ multiplex PCR; TCRdb lists only in-frame clones, some missing. Counted here are 45,000 to 65,000 clones, approximately 83% occurring once; the ten biggest clones make up over 15%. The CDR3 totals 15 residues. The V and J ends lost 6 bases and 3 bases, in that order; junction bases with no gene match: 8. Germline CDR1 is SNHLY and CDR2 is FYNNEI. V usage is TRBV2 and J usage is TRBJ2-3; TRBD1 aligns across 8 bases. The receptor was derived from a man between 35 and 55 years old with acute or convalescent COVID-19. Sequencing input: peripheral blood. The CDR3 loop reads CASRSQGARTDTQYF. The CDR3 bases are TGTGCCAGCAGATCTCAGGGGGCGCGTACAGATACGCAGTATTTT. Variable domain in full (rest from reference TRBV2 and TRBJ2-3): EPEVTQTPSHQVTQMGQEVILRCVPISNHLYFYWYRQILGQKVEFLVSFYNNEISEKSEIFDDQFSVERPDGSNFTLKIRSTKLEDSAMYFCASRSQGARTDTQYFGPGTRLTVL.